Listed here are 9 T cell receptor beta chains from one sample, sequenced in a study of T cell responses to AZD1222 COVID-19 vaccine. This table comes from immunoSEQ multiplex PCR, and its TCRdb copy is limited to in-frame clones, with some not included. The sample yields about 55,000 clones, 89% seen once. The sequenced sample was peripheral blood, obtained on day 0 of AZD1222 vaccination. These receptors were taken from an adult in good health.

The CDR3 sequence: CASSPSTGLAGALHEQFF. CDR3 DNA: TGTGCCAGCAGCCCGTCAACGGGATTAGCGGGAGCACTCCATGAGCAGTTCTTC. The chain joins TRBV7-9 to TRBJ2-1; 9 nucleotides match TRBD2. The junction had 19 bases not matched to a gene; V was cut back by 5 bases and J by 8 bases. Germline CDR1 reads SEHNR; CDR2 reads FQNEAQ (reference sequence). The CDR3 runs 18 residues. The variable domain in full, with the rest retrieved from reference TRBV7-9 and TRBJ2-1, is DTGVSQNPRHKITKRGQNVTFRCDPISEHNRLYWYRQTLGQGPEFLTYFQNEAQLEKSRLLSDRFSAERPKGSFSTLEIQRTEQGDSAMYLCASSPSTGLAGALHEQFFGPGTRLTVL.

The rearrangement uses TRBV27 and TRBJ2-1, with TRBD2 matching over 11 bases. This CDR3 is 16 amino acids long. The germline gives CDR1 MNHEY, CDR2 SMNVEV (reference sequence). Trimming removed 3 bases from V and 1 base from J; junction bases left unmatched: 2. CDR3 coding DNA: TGTGCCAGCAGTTTCGGGACTAGCGGTTCCTACAATGAGCAGTTCTTC. Protein sequence: CASSFGTSGSYNEQFF.

This chain connects TRBV2 to TRBJ2-2; 12 bases align to TRBD2. Germline V gene data show CDR1 as SNHLY and CDR2 as FYNNEI. V was clipped by 4 bases and J by 0 bases; unmatched bases: 0. CDR3 length: 16 residues. CDR3 bases: TGTGCCAGCAGTGGACTAGCGGGGGCGAACACCGGGGAGCTGTTTTTT. Translating it yields CASSGLAGANTGELFF.

As concerns this clone: The germline gene is not matched at one end of the junction; a read error may be the cause. V is TRBV19 and J is TRBJ1-1, with TRBD1 matching 8 bases. Germline V gene sequence: CDR1 LNHDA, CDR2 SQIVND (reference sequence). The CDR3 runs 12 residues. DNA of the CDR3: TGTGCCAGTAGTATAGATCAGCAGGGGGCGTCATTT. It codes for CASSIDQQGASF.

The rearrangement uses TRBV11-2 and TRBJ2-3; 12 bases are a match to TRBD2. The CDR3 length is 16 residues. The V and J ends lost 2 bases and 5 bases, in that order; junction bases with no gene match: 5. Germline CDR1 SGHAT, CDR2 FQNNGV. The CDR3 region is CASSLRLAGEGDTQYF. CDR3 nucleotide sequence: TGTGCCAGCAGCTTAAGACTAGCGGGAGAAGGAGATACGCAGTATTTT.

The V gene is TRBV5-1, the J gene TRBJ2-1, with D unresolved. Germline values: CDR1 SGHRS, CDR2 YFSETQ. This CDR3 contains 11 residues. Trimming pared 4 bases from V and 8 bases from J, leaving 7 bases between. CDR3 DNA sequence: TGCGCCAGCAGCGAGGCGGATGAGCAGTTCTTC. Translated, it gives CASSEADEQFF.

The chain couples TRBV2 to TRBJ1-2; D might be TRBD1 (5 bases). The germline CDR1 and CDR2 sequences are SNHLY and FYNNEI. V was clipped by 6 bases and J by 5 bases, with 13 bases between them. CDR3 length: 13 residues. CDR3 loop: CASSRDPGYGYTF. The CDR3 bases are TGTGCCAGCAGCCGGGACCCCGGGTATGGCTACACCTTC. The full variable domain, its missing parts supplied by reference TRBV2 and TRBJ1-2, is EPEVTQTPSHQVTQMGQEVILRCVPISNHLYFYWYRQILGQKVEFLVSFYNNEISEKSEIFDDQFSVERPDGSNFTLKIRSTKLEDSAMYFCASSRDPGYGYTFGSGTRLTVV.

This chain joins TRBV19 and TRBJ1-1; D is unresolved. CDR3 size: 14 residues. In germline, CDR1 is LNHDA, CDR2 SQIVND (reference sequence). V was clipped by 5 bases and J by 2 bases, with 12 bases between them. For the CDR3, the DNA is TGTGCCAGTAGTCCTGACGGAACAAACACTGAAGCTTTCTTT. It is translated as CASSPDGTNTEAFF.

The CDR3 DNA reads as TGTGCCTGGAGCTTCCCTGTGGGTACGCAGTATTTT. Translated, it gives CAWSFPVGTQYF. The rearrangement uses TRBV30 and TRBJ2-3; no firm D call. The V and J ends lost 3 bases and 8 bases respectively, with 12 bases between them. Germline lookup yields CDR1 GTSNPN and CDR2 SVGIG (reference sequence). The CDR3 is made up of 12 amino acids.